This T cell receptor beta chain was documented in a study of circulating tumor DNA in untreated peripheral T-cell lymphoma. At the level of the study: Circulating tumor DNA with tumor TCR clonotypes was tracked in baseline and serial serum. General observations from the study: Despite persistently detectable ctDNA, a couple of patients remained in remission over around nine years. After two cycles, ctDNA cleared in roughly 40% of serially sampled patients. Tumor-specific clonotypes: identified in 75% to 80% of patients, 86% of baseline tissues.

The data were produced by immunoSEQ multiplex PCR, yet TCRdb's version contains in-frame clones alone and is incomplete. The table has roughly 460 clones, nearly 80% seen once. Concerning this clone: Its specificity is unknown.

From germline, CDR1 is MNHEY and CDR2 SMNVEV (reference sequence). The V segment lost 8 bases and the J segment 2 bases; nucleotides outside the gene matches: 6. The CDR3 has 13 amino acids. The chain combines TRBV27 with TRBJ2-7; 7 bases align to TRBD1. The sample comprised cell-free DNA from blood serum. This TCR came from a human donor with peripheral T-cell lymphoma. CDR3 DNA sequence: TGTGCCAGCGGCCGGGACAGAACCTACGAGCAGTACTTC. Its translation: CASGRDRTYEQYF.